This is a list of T cell receptor beta chains from one sample in a study of PD-L1 blockade in urothelial cancer. The assay was immunoSEQ multiplex PCR, and TCRdb's table has in-frame clones only and misses some. The table shows approximately 88,000 clones, with about four fifths occurring only once. This specimen consisted of PBMCs, obtained around atezolizumab (anti-PD-L1) treatment. These receptors were taken from a man aged 55 to 70 with urothelial cancer. Each CDR3 is given with its conserved first and last residue. A D gene is named only where the DNA matches it firmly. Only part of the rows carry a size: once, few, many, or a class if the clone is expanded.

NA,TRBV2,TRBJ1-2,NA,CASSSSRGGYTF,TGTGCCAGCAGTTCATCCAGAGGTGGCTACACCTTC
TRBD1,TRBV19,TRBJ1-2,once,CASSIEQGANGYTF,TGTGCCAGTAGTATTGAACAGGGGGCGAATGGCTACACCTTC
NA,TRBV11-1,TRBJ2-7,NA,CASNPQAGLSHEQYF,TGTGCCAGCAACCCACAGGCGGGACTCTCACACGAGCAGTACTTC
TRBD2,TRBV5-4,TRBJ2-7,NA,CASSLGSSGSSYEQYF,TGTGCCAGCAGCTTGGGGTCTAGCGGGAGCTCCTACGAGCAGTACTTC
TRBD1,TRBV7-7,TRBJ1-4,NA,CASSPGQGAPKLFF,TGTGCCAGCAGCCCCGGACAGGGGGCCCCAAAACTGTTTTTT
NA,TRBV14,TRBJ2-5,NA,CASSSRGARGTRETQYF,TGTGCCAGCAGCTCAAGGGGAGCGCGGGGGACAAGGGAGACCCAGTACTTC
NA,TRBV7-2,TRBJ1-1,NA,CASSLRRNTEAFF,TGTGCCAGCAGCTTACGGAGGAACACTGAAGCTTTCTTT
TRBD1,TRBV7-2,TRBJ2-7,NA,CASSSRSGDRISYEQYF,TGTGCCAGCAGTTCTCGAAGTGGGGACAGGATATCCTACGAGCAGTACTTC
TRBD1,TRBV7-2,TRBJ1-3,NA,CASSLDRGSGNTIYF,TGTGCCAGCAGCTTGGACAGGGGGTCTGGAAACACCATATATTTT
NA,TRBV14,TRBJ1-1,NA,CASSQEYQTSNTEAFF,TGTGCCAGCAGCCAAGAGTACCAGACTTCGAACACTGAAGCTTTCTTT
NA,TRBV2,TRBJ1-2,few,CASSSDTYYGYTF,TGTGCCAGCAGTTCGGACACCTACTATGGCTACACCTTC
NA,TRBV11-3,TRBJ2-7,NA,CASSSLVTYEQYF,TGTGCCAGCAGCTCTCTAGTCACCTACGAGCAGTACTTC
NA,TRBV5-1,TRBJ2-1,NA,CASSLTSWPYNEQFF,TGCGCCAGCAGCTTGACCTCTTGGCCCTACAATGAGCAGTTCTTC
NA,TRBV5-4,TRBJ1-1,NA,CASRGGFGNTEAFF,TGTGCCAGCAGAGGGGGTTTTGGGAACACTGAAGCTTTCTTT
TRBD2,TRBV10-2,TRBJ2-5,NA,CASGLAGGPSETQYF,TGCGCCAGCGGACTAGCGGGGGGGCCCTCAGAGACCCAGTACTTC
TRBD1,TRBV28,TRBJ1-2,NA,CASSLQGTRGYTF,TGTGCCAGCAGCTTACAGGGGACGCGTGGCTACACCTTC
NA,TRBV6-1,TRBJ2-3,NA,CAGRGDTQYF,TGTGCCGGACGAGGGGATACGCAGTATTTT
NA,TRBV11-2,TRBJ1-4,NA,CASKTPKWEKLFF,TGTGCCAGCAAGACTCCAAAGTGGGAAAAACTGTTTTTT
NA,TRBV6-5,TRBJ2-2,NA,CASSYRAGGTGELFF,TGTGCCAGCAGTTATAGGGCAGGGGGGACCGGGGAGCTGTTTTTT
NA,TRBV28,TRBJ1-6,NA,CASSFGQNNSPLHF,TGTGCCAGCAGTTTTGGACAGAATAATTCACCCCTCCACTTT
TRBD1,TRBV29-1,TRBJ2-1,few,CSVRDRGSYNEQFF,TGCAGCGTTCGGGACAGGGGATCCTACAATGAGCAGTTCTTC
NA,TRBV18,TRBJ2-7,few,CASSPSRGEQYF,TGTGCCAGCTCACCATCCCGGGGCGAGCAGTACTTC
TRBD1,TRBV30,TRBJ1-6,NA,CAAPTGGNWVSPLHF,TGTGCCGCTCCCACAGGGGGAAATTGGGTCTCACCCCTCCACTTT
NA,TRBV19,TRBJ2-4,NA,CASSIAELAKNIQYF,TGTGCCAGTAGTATAGCGGAGTTAGCCAAAAACATTCAGTACTTC
NA,TRBV11-2,TRBJ2-1,NA,CASSLDRGGNEQFF,TGTGCCAGCAGCTTAGATAGGGGGGGGAATGAGCAGTTCTTC
TRBD1,TRBV5-1,TRBJ2-1,NA,CASSLQGGAYNEQFF,TGCGCCAGCAGCTTACAGGGGGGTGCCTACAATGAGCAGTTCTTC
NA,TRBV7-2,TRBJ1-4,NA,CASSLDGGAAEKLFF,TGTGCCAGCAGCTTAGATGGGGGGGCGGCTGAAAAACTGTTTTTT
TRBD1,TRBV4-3,TRBJ2-2,NA,CASSRAQGSGELFF,TGCGCCAGCAGCCGAGCACAGGGGTCCGGGGAGCTGTTTTTT
NA,TRBV27,TRBJ1-4,NA,CASSLWGGKGDPREKLFF,TGTGCCAGCAGTTTATGGGGCGGGAAGGGTGATCCAAGAGAAAAACTGTTTTTT
TRBD1,TRBV19,TRBJ2-3,NA,CASSPGQGITDTQYF,TGTGCCAGTAGTCCGGGACAGGGCATCACAGATACGCAGTATTTT
NA,TRBV19,TRBJ1-6,NA,CASSPRTETSPLHF,TGTGCCAGTAGCCCCCGGACAGAGACTTCACCCCTCCACTTT
NA,TRBV19,TRBJ1-1,NA,CASSIRGENTEAFF,TGTGCCAGTAGTATTCGGGGAGAGAACACTGAAGCTTTCTTT
NA,TRBV4-1,TRBJ2-3,NA,CASSPLSGNTDTQYF,TGCGCCAGCAGCCCTCTCTCGGGGAATACAGATACGCAGTATTTT
NA,TRBV15,TRBJ1-5,NA,CATSRGAGRNQPQHF,TGTGCCACCAGCAGAGGGGCAGGCAGAAATCAGCCCCAGCATTTT
TRBD1,TRBV5-1,TRBJ1-1,NA,CASSLRQGGTEAFF,TGCGCCAGCAGCTTAAGACAGGGTGGCACTGAAGCTTTCTTT
TRBD2,TRBV5-1,TRBJ2-5,NA,CASGLAGGLGETQYF,TGCGCCAGCGGACTAGCGGGAGGTTTGGGGGAGACCCAGTACTTC
NA,TRBV4-1,TRBJ2-1,NA,CASSSANTLYNEQFF,TGCGCCAGCAGCTCCGCAAATACTCTCTACAATGAGCAGTTCTTC
TRBD1,TRBV19,TRBJ2-2,NA,CASKQGATNGELFF,TGTGCCAGTAAACAGGGGGCGACGAACGGGGAGCTGTTTTTT
TRBD1,TRBV27,TRBJ1-4,once,CASRVGVDRKAANEKLFF,TGTGCCAGCAGGGTCGGAGTGGACAGGAAGGCGGCTAATGAAAAACTGTTTTTT
NA,TRBV19,TRBJ1-3,NA,CASSSGGSSGNTIYF,TGTGCCAGTAGTAGCGGAGGGTCCTCTGGAAACACCATATATTTT
TRBD2,TRBV11-2,TRBJ2-3,NA,CASSLDFWASGRGSTDTQYF,TGTGCCAGCAGCTTAGATTTTTGGGCTAGCGGGAGGGGAAGCACAGATACGCAGTATTTT
NA,TRBV5-6,TRBJ1-3,NA,CASSLPGAGNTIYF,TGTGCCAGCAGCTTGCCGGGGGCTGGAAACACCATATATTTT
TRBD1,TRBV6-1,TRBJ2-1,NA,CASLQGQRNNEQFF,TGTGCCAGCCTACAGGGACAGAGGAACAATGAGCAGTTCTTC
TRBD1,TRBV5-1,TRBJ1-1,once,CASSLAPPGQGNTEAFF,TGCGCCAGCAGCTTGGCCCCCCCGGGACAGGGGAACACTGAAGCTTTCTTT
TRBD1,TRBV7-9,TRBJ2-3,NA,CASRLGQGARDTQYF,TGTGCCAGCAGATTGGGACAGGGGGCGAGGGATACGCAGTATTTT
TRBD1,TRBV5-1,TRBJ2-2,NA,CASRDPGGRGTGELFF,TGCGCCAGCAGGGATCCAGGGGGCCGTGGCACCGGGGAGCTGTTTTTT
TRBD1,TRBV15,TRBJ2-3,once,CATSREQGATDTQYF,TGTGCCACCAGCAGAGAACAGGGGGCCACAGATACGCAGTATTTT
NA,TRBV10-3,TRBJ2-2,NA,CAITGTLGSGELFF,TGTGCCATCACCGGGACTCTCGGGTCCGGGGAGCTGTTTTTT
TRBD2,TRBV6-5,TRBJ2-7,NA,CASRGGGSGEQYF,TGTGCCAGCAGGGGCGGGGGGAGCGGCGAGCAGTACTTC
TRBD2,TRBV5-4,TRBJ2-3,NA,CASSGLADLRTDTQYF,TGTGCCAGCAGCGGACTAGCTGATCTTCGAACAGATACGCAGTATTTT
TRBD2,TRBV6-1,TRBJ2-7,NA,CASSFFRGGYEQYF,TGTGCCAGCAGTTTTTTTCGCGGGGGCTACGAGCAGTACTTC
TRBD1,TRBV4-1,TRBJ2-4,NA,CASSQGQGIFKNIQYF,TGCGCCAGCAGCCAAGGACAGGGGATTTTCAAAAACATTCAGTACTTC
NA,TRBV19,TRBJ1-2,NA,CASTAGSSGYTF,TGTGCCAGTACCGCCGGGAGCAGCGGCTACACCTTC
TRBD2,TRBV4-1,TRBJ2-3,NA,CASSQLLAGFTDTQYF,TGCGCCAGCAGCCAGTTACTAGCGGGGTTCACAGATACGCAGTATTTT
NA,TRBV5-1,TRBJ1-2,NA,CASSLEGRAVPSYTF,TGCGCCAGCAGCTTGGAGGGCAGGGCGGTCCCAAGCTACACCTTC
TRBD1,TRBV19,TRBJ2-7,few,CASSIRQGAFAEQYF,TGTGCCAGTAGTATCCGGCAGGGGGCTTTCGCCGAGCAGTACTTC
TRBD1,TRBV7-2,TRBJ2-7,NA,CASRRGGSPSYEQYF,TGTGCCAGCAGAAGAGGGGGCAGCCCCTCCTACGAGCAGTACTTC
NA,TRBV6-1,TRBJ1-1,NA,CASSVRERGTEAFF,TGTGCCAGCAGTGTACGGGAAAGAGGGACTGAAGCTTTCTTT
NA,TRBV11-3,TRBJ2-2,NA,CASSLTYNTGELFF,TGTGCCAGCAGCTTAACATACAACACCGGGGAGCTGTTTTTT